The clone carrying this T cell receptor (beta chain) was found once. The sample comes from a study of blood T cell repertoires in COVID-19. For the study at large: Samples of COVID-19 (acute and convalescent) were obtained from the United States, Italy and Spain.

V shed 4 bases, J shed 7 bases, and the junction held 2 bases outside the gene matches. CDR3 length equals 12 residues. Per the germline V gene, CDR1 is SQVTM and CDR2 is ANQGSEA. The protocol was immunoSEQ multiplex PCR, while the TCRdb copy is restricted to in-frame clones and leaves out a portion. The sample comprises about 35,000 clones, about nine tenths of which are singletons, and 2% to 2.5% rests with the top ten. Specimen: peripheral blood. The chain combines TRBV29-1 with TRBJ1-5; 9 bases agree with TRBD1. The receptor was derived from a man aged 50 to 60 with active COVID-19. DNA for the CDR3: TGCAGCGTTGGGACAGGGGACCAGCCCCAGCATTTT. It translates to CSVGTGDQPQHF.